The 15 T cell receptor beta chains listed next were all sequenced from one sample in a study of control samples from healthy donors and cancer patients. Clones were read by immunoSEQ multiplex PCR, and TCRdb kept only the in-frame ones, dropping some. The repertoire holds some 98,000 clones, with roughly 83% as singletons. Material: PBMCs. The receptors derive from a man between 70 and 80 years old with lung cancer.

The rearrangement links TRBV19 to TRBJ1-1, with a possible D match to TRBD1 (6 bases). The CDR3 sequence is 17 residues long. V was shortened by 2 bases and J by 1 base, with 17 bases between the two germline ends. Germline assignment: CDR1 LNHDA and CDR2 SQIVND (reference sequence). DNA for the CDR3: TGTGCCAGTAGTATACGGTCTGGCAGGGGAGAGAACACTGAAGCTTTCTTT. Its translation: CASSIRSGRGENTEAFF.

J is TRBJ1-6 and V is TRBV9; D gene unclear. This CDR3 is built from 13 residues. V was cut by 3 bases and J by 8 bases, with 9 bases left in between. Germline V gene data show CDR1 as SGDLS and CDR2 as YYNGEE. CDR3 in amino acids: CASSEVPDSPLHF. For the CDR3, the DNA is TGTGCCAGCAGCGAGGTGCCGGATTCACCCCTCCACTTT.

This clone is a singleton in its sample. The rearrangement links TRBV9 to TRBJ2-5; 11 positions agree with TRBD1. The germline gives CDR1 SGDLS, CDR2 YYNGEE. The CDR3 is 16 amino acids. Germline trimming cut 3 bases from V and 6 bases from J; bases unmatched to any gene: 10. CDR3 residues: CASSAFSGTGGQTQYF. In DNA form, the CDR3 reads TGTGCCAGCAGCGCCTTTTCCGGGACAGGGGGACAGACCCAGTACTTC.

This clone has only a few counts. This rearrangement joins TRBV5-8 to TRBJ2-5, with D uncertain. With 2 bases removed from V and 7 bases from J, the gap between germline ends came to 18 bases. Looked up from germline, CDR1 is SGHTS and CDR2 is YDEGEE. The CDR3 extends over 15 amino acids. The CDR3 sequence: CASSLDGPAKVTQYF. The CDR3 nucleotides are TGTGCCAGCAGCTTAGACGGACCAGCGAAGGTGACCCAGTACTTC. Full variable domain (missing parts from reference TRBV5-8 and TRBJ2-5): EAGVTQSPTHLIKTRGQQATLRCSPISGHTSVYWYQQALGLGLQFLLWYDEGEERNRGNFPPRFSGRQFPNYSSELNVNALELEDSALYLCASSLDGPAKVTQYFGPGTRLLVL.

This clone has just one count. The V gene is TRBV2, the J gene TRBJ1-6; 8 nucleotides match TRBD1. J gave up 10 bases and V 10 bases, and 9 bases lay outside the gene matches. CDR3 length equals 13 residues. Germline loops: CDR1 SNHLY, CDR2 FYNNEI. CDR3 nucleotides: TGTGCCACCGGACAGGGTATGAGGTCACCCCTCCACTTT. Translation: CATGQGMRSPLHF. The full variable domain, its missing parts supplied by reference TRBV2 and TRBJ1-6, is EPEVTQTPSHQVTQMGQEVILRCVPISNHLYFYWYRQILGQKVEFLVSFYNNEISEKSEIFDDQFSVERPDGSNFTLKIRSTKLEDSAMYFCATGQGMRSPLHFGNGTRLTVT.

The rearrangement joins TRBV9 to TRBJ2-7, with D hard to call. CDR1 is SGDLS and CDR2 is YYNGEE in the germline V gene. The V and J ends lost 4 bases and 4 bases respectively, with 15 bases between them. The CDR3 sequence is 14 residues long. The CDR3, as DNA: TGTGCCAGCAGCCCCCAGACTCCCGGATACGAGCAGTACTTC. Its translation: CASSPQTPGYEQYF.

The chain combines TRBV18 with TRBJ2-1; TRBD1 matches at 8 bases. The germline V gene encodes CDR1 KGHSH and CDR2 LQKENI. The CDR3 has 15 amino acids. The V and J ends lost 6 bases and 9 bases, in that order; junction bases with no gene match: 13. The CDR3 DNA sequence: TGTGCCAGCTCGGACCAGGGGGCCAACCGGGGTGAGCAGTTCTTC. It codes for CASSDQGANRGEQFF.

The chain recombines TRBV27 with TRBJ2-7, with D unresolved. This CDR3 has 15 residues. The ends were cut back, 0 bases at V and 2 bases at J, with 11 bases in the middle. The V gene's germline CDR1 is MNHEY and CDR2 SMNVEV (reference sequence). The CDR3 spells CASSLSVSPTYEQYF. In DNA, the CDR3 is TGTGCCAGCAGTTTATCGGTCAGCCCGACCTACGAGCAGTACTTC.

This chain joins TRBV6-6 and TRBJ2-5, with D possibly TRBD2 on 5 matching bases. V lost 7 bases, J lost 1 base, and 16 bases lay in between. This CDR3 region has 15 residues. CDR1 MNHNY and CDR2 SVGAGI come from the germline V gene (reference sequence). Here the CDR3 DNA reads TGTGCCAGCACCCCCCACGAGGGCCTCCAAGAGACCCAGTACTTC. Translated: CASTPHEGLQETQYF.

V usage is TRBV18 and J usage is TRBJ1-1; maybe TRBD1 (5 bases). In germline, CDR1 is KGHSH, CDR2 LQKENI. V shed 8 bases and J shed 0 bases, with 10 bases lying between them. The CDR3 extends over 13 amino acids. The CDR3, as DNA: TGTGCCAGCGGCACAGGTATGAACACTGAAGCTTTCTTT. Translation gives CASGTGMNTEAFF.

The genes are TRBV6-1 and TRBJ2-3, with 11 bases fitting TRBD2. The CDR3 contains 19 residues. V lost 4 bases, J lost 0 bases, and 12 bases stayed unmatched. The germline V gene has CDR1 MNHNS and CDR2 SASEGT. The CDR3 is CASSARLTSGVTSTDTQYF. The CDR3 DNA reads TGTGCCAGCAGTGCAAGATTGACTAGCGGGGTTACTAGCACAGATACGCAGTATTTT.

The V and J genes are TRBV6-1 and TRBJ2-7; 8 nucleotides align to TRBD1. Trimming removed 3 bases from V and 3 bases from J; junction bases left unmatched: 7. The CDR3 spans 15 residues. The germline gives CDR1 MNHNS, CDR2 SASEGT. For the CDR3, the DNA is TGTGCCAGCAGTGATGGACAGGGCCGGGTCTACGAGCAGTACTTC. Encoded protein: CASSDGQGRVYEQYF.

This clone was seen just once. The chain combines TRBV12-3 or TRBV12-4 with TRBJ1-4; D is unresolved. V was pared by 3 bases and J by 13 bases, with 9 bases between. The CDR3 contains 11 residues. The CDR3 spells CASSFGGGLFF. The CDR3, as DNA: TGTGCCAGCAGTTTTGGAGGAGGACTGTTTTTT.

V and J are TRBV2 and TRBJ2-6; D perhaps matches TRBD2 (6 bases). The CDR3 sequence is 15 residues long. Germline loops: CDR1 SNHLY, CDR2 FYNNEI. Trimming took off 4 bases at V and 0 bases at J, with 7 bases between the two ends. CDR3 protein: CASSVDYSGANVLTF. The CDR3 DNA sequence: TGTGCCAGCAGTGTGGACTACTCTGGGGCCAACGTCCTGACTTTC.

The rearrangement joins TRBV4-3 to TRBJ1-2; D gene ambiguous. CDR3 length: 15 residues. Deletions cut 0 bases from V and 4 bases from J, with 12 bases between. The germline V gene encodes CDR1 LGHNA and CDR2 YSLEER. The DNA for the CDR3 is TGCGCCAGCAGCCAAGATGGCAGAAATGTCTATGGCTACACCTTC. Translated: CASSQDGRNVYGYTF.